This T cell receptor beta chain was captured in a study of cytomegalovirus exposure and HLA in healthy donors. PCR used 60 Vbeta primers and 13 Jbeta primers. Repertoires were generated with immunoSEQ multiplex PCR, while TCRdb's copy carries only in-frame clones and drops some. The sample shows about 140,000 clones, around 80% of them seen only once. The sequenced sample was PBMCs. The sequence was collected from a middle-aged man in good health and CMV-seropositive.

CDR3 nucleotide sequence: TGTGCCAGCAGCTTGGAACTGAATAATGAAAAACTGTTTTTT. Translated, it gives CASSLELNNEKLFF. This chain joins TRBV5-4 and TRBJ1-4, with no clear D. The CDR3 covers 14 residues. Germline loops: CDR1 SGHNT, CDR2 YYREEE (reference sequence). The V gene lost 0 bases and the J gene lost 4 bases, with 7 bases spanning the gap.